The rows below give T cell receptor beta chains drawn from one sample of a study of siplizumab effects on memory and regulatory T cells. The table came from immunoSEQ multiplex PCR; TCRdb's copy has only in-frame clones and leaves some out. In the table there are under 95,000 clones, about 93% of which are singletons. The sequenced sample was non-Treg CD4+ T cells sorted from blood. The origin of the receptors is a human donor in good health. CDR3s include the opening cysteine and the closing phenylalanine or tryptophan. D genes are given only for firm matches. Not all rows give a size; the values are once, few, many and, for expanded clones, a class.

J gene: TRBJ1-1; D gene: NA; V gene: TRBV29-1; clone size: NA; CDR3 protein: CSVEAQGGTEAFF; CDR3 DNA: TGCAGCGTTGAGGCCCAGGGAGGCACTGAAGCTTTCTTT
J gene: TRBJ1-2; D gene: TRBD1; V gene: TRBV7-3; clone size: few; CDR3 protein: CASSADRRAHCYYGYTF; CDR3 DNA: TGTGCCAGCAGCGCGGACAGGCGAGCCCACTGCTATTATGGCTACACCTTC
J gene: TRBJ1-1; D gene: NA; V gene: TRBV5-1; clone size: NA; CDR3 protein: CASGEGFWGAKNTEAFF; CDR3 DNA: TGCGCCAGCGGTGAAGGTTTTTGGGGGGCGAAAAACACTGAAGCTTTCTTT
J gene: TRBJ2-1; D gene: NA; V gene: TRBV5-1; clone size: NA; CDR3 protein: CASSLALSLEQFF; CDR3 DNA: TGCGCCAGCAGCTTGGCCCTCTCATTGGAGCAGTTCTTC
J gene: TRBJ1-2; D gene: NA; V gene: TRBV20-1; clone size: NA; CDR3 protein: CSARTPELYTF; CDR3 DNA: TGCAGTGCTAGGACTCCCGAACTCTACACCTTC
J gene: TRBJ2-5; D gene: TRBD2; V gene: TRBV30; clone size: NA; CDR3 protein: CAWAGGETQYF; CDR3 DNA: TGTGCCTGGGCGGGGGGAGAGACCCAGTACTTC
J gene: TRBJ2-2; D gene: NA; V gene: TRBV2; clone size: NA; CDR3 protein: CASSAALGNTGELFF; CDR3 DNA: TGTGCCAGCAGTGCGGCACTAGGGAACACCGGGGAGCTGTTTTTT
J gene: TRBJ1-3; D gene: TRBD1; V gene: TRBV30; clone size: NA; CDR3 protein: CAWSVTGVGNTIYF; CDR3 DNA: TGTGCCTGGAGTGTCACAGGGGTAGGAAACACCATATATTTT
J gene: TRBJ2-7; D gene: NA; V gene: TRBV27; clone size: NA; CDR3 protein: CASSFKGGGRGYEQYF; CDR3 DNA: TGTGCCAGCAGTTTCAAAGGGGGGGGTAGAGGCTACGAGCAGTACTTC
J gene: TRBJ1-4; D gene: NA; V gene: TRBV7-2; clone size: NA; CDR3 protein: CASSATHEKLFF; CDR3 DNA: TGTGCCAGCAGCGCGACCCATGAAAAACTGTTTTTT
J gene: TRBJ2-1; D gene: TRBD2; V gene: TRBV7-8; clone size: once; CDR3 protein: CASSPQIAGSSSYNEQFF; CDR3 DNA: TGTGCCAGCAGCCCACAGATAGCGGGAAGCAGCTCCTACAATGAGCAGTTCTTC
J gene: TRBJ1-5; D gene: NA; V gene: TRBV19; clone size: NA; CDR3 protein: CASTPAGRVVSNQPQHF; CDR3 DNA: TGTGCCAGTACCCCGGCAGGTCGCGTAGTAAGCAATCAGCCCCAGCATTTT
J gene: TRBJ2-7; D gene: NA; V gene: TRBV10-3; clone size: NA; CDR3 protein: CAISVGVPYEQYF; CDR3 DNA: TGTGCCATCAGTGTTGGGGTCCCCTACGAGCAGTACTTC
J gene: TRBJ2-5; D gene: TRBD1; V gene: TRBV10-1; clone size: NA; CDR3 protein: CASSTGDQETQYF; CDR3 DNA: TGCGCCAGCAGTACAGGGGACCAGGAGACCCAGTACTTC
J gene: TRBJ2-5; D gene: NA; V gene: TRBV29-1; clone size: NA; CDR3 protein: CSGGVAEAQYF; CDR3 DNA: TGCAGCGGGGGGGTGGCGGAGGCCCAGTACTTC
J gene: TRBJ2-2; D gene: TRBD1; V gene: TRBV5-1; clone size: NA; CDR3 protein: CASSRDRVAGELFF; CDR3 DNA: TGCGCCAGCAGCCGGGACAGGGTTGCCGGGGAGCTGTTTTTT
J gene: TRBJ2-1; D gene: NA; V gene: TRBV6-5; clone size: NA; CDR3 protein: CASSSLGQGDSTEQFF; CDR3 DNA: TGTGCCAGCAGTTCGTTGGGGCAGGGAGATTCGACTGAGCAGTTCTTC
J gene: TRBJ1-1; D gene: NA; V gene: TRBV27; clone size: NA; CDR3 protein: CASSFTGRTEAFF; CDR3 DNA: TGTGCCAGCAGTTTCACGGGCCGGACTGAAGCTTTCTTT
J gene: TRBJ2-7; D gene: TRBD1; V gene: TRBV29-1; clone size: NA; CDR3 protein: CSVMDRDREGYEQYF; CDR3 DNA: TGCAGCGTGATGGACCGGGACAGGGAGGGCTACGAGCAGTACTTC
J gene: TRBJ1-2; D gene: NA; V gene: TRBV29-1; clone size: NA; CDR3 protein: CSVGDRRGGYTF; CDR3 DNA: TGCAGCGTCGGGGACCGACGCGGCGGCTACACCTTC
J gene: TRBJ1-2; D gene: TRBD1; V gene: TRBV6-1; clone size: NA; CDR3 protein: CASSEGTGGWYGYTF; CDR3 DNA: TGTGCCAGCAGTGAAGGGACAGGGGGATGGTATGGCTACACCTTC
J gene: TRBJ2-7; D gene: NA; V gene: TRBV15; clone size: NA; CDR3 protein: CATSRDSYEQYF; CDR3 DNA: TGTGCCACCAGCAGGGACAGCTACGAGCAGTACTTC
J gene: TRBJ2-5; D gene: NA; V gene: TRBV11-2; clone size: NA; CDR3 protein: CASSFGVETQYF; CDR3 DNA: TGTGCCAGCAGCTTCGGGGTGGAGACCCAGTACTTC